This entry describes one T cell receptor (beta chain). The data originate from a study of cytomegalovirus exposure and HLA in healthy donors. The length of the CDR3 is 14 residues. Trimming cost V 4 bases and J 6 bases; bases outside gene matches: 1. Germline V gives CDR1 SNHLY, CDR2 FYNNEI. PCR primers comprised 60 Vbeta and 13 Jbeta primers. Profiling relied on immunoSEQ multiplex PCR, and the TCRdb table lists in-frame clones only, not all of them. The sample has about 180,000 clones; roughly three quarters are singletons. This TCR derives from a woman younger than 45 in good health and CMV-seropositive. Sequences were obtained from PBMCs. The chain employs TRBV2 and TRBJ1-5; 12 positions agree with TRBD1. CDR3 residues: CASSGDRGLQPQHF. The CDR3 region has the DNA TGTGCCAGCAGTGGGGACAGGGGGCTTCAGCCCCAGCATTTT. Full variable domain (outside the CDR3, taken from reference TRBV2 and TRBJ1-5): EPEVTQTPSHQVTQMGQEVILRCVPISNHLYFYWYRQILGQKVEFLVSFYNNEISEKSEIFDDQFSVERPDGSNFTLKIRSTKLEDSAMYFCASSGDRGLQPQHFGDGTRLSIL.